This entry concerns a single T cell receptor (beta chain). What it binds is unknown. CDR3 length: 14 residues. V gave up 7 bases and J gave up 7 bases; unmatched junction bases: 6. Germline V gene sequence: CDR1 MNHEY, CDR2 SVGAGI. The sample belongs to a study of persistence of HIV-infected CD4 T cells. Across the whole study: The sample holds CD4+ T cells responsive to CMV or HIV-1 Gag. Study conclusions and caveats: Rare CMV-responding cells carrying HIV-1 proviruses were not analyzed separately for TCR.

An overlapping HIV-1 Gag peptide pool stimulated these cells at roughly 0.97 ug/peptide/mL. CD40L-negative CD69-negative CD45RO-high memory CD4+ T cells were sorted as populations depleted of antigen-responding cells. The immunoSEQ assay was version 4, run in survey mode. Data came from immunoSEQ multiplex PCR; TCRdb stores just in-frame clones and leaves some out. The sample has about 36,000 clones; approximately 81% are singletons. The sequence came from an adult with HIV. The donor label of this sample is uncertain. The chain joins TRBV6-5 to TRBJ2-1; 11 bases match TRBD1. This material consisted of cultured CD4+ T cells from PBMCs, taken from a patient who received antiretroviral therapy. The CDR3 DNA sequence: TGTGCCAGCACCTCGGACAGGGGGCGGAATGAGCAGTTCTTC. Translation gives CASTSDRGRNEQFF.